This TCR beta chain was captured by sequencing in a study of Ad26.COV2.S vaccination and SARS-CoV-2 variants. Study-wide background: In the study, Ad26.COV2.S was injected intramuscularly once, or twice 56 days apart.

The CDR3 runs 14 residues. With 7 bases removed from V and 1 base from J, the gap between germline ends came to 12 bases. CDR1 is SNHLY and CDR2 is FYNNEI in the germline V gene. Assay used: immunoSEQ multiplex PCR; TCRdb lists only in-frame clones, some missing. The table records about 350,000 clones, approximately 90% of them present only once. Treatment reported: over 15 received Ad26.COV2.S at low or high dose, single or two shots; roughly 5 received placebo; per-sample allocation not given. The samples date from day 63 after the first vaccine or placebo injection. This TCR was recovered from a person between 18 and 59 years old who received the Ad26.COV2.S COVID-19 vaccine or a placebo. This specimen consisted of peripheral blood, obtained in a trial of Ad26.COV2.S vaccine versus placebo. The chain has TRBV2 and TRBJ2-3; D possibly corresponds to TRBD1 (6 bases). The CDR3 bases are TGTGCCAGCAACAGGGACGGAGGCACAGATACGCAGTATTTT. It translates to CASNRDGGTDTQYF. Full variable domain (rest looked up from reference TRBV2 and TRBJ2-3): EPEVTQTPSHQVTQMGQEVILRCVPISNHLYFYWYRQILGQKVEFLVSFYNNEISEKSEIFDDQFSVERPDGSNFTLKIRSTKLEDSAMYFCASNRDGGTDTQYFGPGTRLTVL.